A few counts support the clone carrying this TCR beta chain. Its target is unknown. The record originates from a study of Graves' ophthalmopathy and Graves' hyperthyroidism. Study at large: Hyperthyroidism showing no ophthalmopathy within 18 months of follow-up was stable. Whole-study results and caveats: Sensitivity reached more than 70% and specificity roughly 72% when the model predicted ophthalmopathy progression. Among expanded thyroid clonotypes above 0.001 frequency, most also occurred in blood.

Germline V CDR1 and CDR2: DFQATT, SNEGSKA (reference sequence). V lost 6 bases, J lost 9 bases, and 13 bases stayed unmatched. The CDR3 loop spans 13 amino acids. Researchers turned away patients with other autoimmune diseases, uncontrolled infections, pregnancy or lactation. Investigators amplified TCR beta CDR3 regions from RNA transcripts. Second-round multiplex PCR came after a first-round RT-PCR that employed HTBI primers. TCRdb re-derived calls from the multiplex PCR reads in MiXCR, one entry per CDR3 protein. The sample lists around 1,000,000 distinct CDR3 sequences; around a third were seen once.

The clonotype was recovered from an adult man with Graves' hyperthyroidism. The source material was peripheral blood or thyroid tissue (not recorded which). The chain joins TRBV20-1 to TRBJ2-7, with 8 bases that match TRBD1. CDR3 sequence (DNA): TGCAGTGCACCGGACAGGGAGTCTGAGGGGCAGTACTTC. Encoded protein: CSAPDRESEGQYF.